One sample yielded the 32 T cell receptor beta chains listed below, sequenced in a study of beta chain features in type 1 diabetes. General observations from the study: Moderately but significantly shorter TCRB CDR3s were found in Type 1 diabetes patients in all four CD4+ subsets.

No antigen has been assigned to these receptors. The isolated RNA, all of it, was reverse transcribed, so expressed TCRB transcripts were what got sequenced. Profiling relied on immunoSEQ multiplex PCR, and the TCRdb table lists in-frame clones only, not all of them. The data show a few hundred thousand clones, with about a sixth seen just once and about 0.078% held by the top ten. Sequences were obtained from naive CD4+ T cells from blood. All receptors derive from a man aged 25 to 40 with type 1 diabetes.

The CDR3 protein is CSTERDPTGNEQFF. CDR3 DNA sequence: TGCAGCACTGAGCGGGATCCTACAGGGAATGAGCAGTTCTTC. This chain links TRBV29-1 with TRBJ2-1; TRBD2 might be the D (7 bases). Trimming took off 8 bases at V and 7 bases at J, with 21 bases between the two ends. The CDR3 extends over 14 amino acids. Per germline, CDR1 SQVTM and CDR2 ANQGSEA.

This clone has ten or more counts. V usage is TRBV28 and J usage is TRBJ2-1; 9 positions match TRBD1. The CDR3 is 15 amino acids. V trimming: 4 bases; J trimming: 7 bases; junction bases outside the gene matches: 8. The germline V gene encodes CDR1 MDHEN and CDR2 SYDVKM. The CDR3 is CASSSSGTGRNEQFF. CDR3 DNA sequence: TGTGCCAGCAGTTCCTCGGGGACAGGGCGGAATGAGCAGTTCTTC.

J is TRBJ2-6 and V is TRBV4-1; D call uncertain. Germline V gene data show CDR1 as MGHRA and CDR2 as YSYEKL. The CDR3 has 18 amino acids. V was pared by 0 bases and J by 0 bases, with 12 bases between. The CDR3, as DNA: TGCGCCAGCAGCCAAGATCCGGGCCGTAACTCTGGGGCCAACGTCCTGACTTTC. Its translation is CASSQDPGRNSGANVLTF.

This clone was counted only a few times. V gene TRBV30 combines with J gene TRBJ2-5; 10 bases map to TRBD1. The CDR3 totals 14 residues. Germline V gives CDR1 GTSNPN, CDR2 SVGIG (reference sequence). Trimming at V came to 3 bases and at J to 5 bases, leaving 6 bases not matched to a gene. The CDR3 DNA sequence: TGTGCCTGGAGCCGGACAGGGGGTGCGGAGACCCAGTACTTC. This translates into CAWSRTGGAETQYF.

CDR3 nucleotides: TGCGCCAGCAGCTCGAATGGACAGGGATTGGAGAAACTGTTTTTT. Protein: CASSSNGQGLEKLFF. The V gene is TRBV5-1, the J gene TRBJ1-4; 8 nucleotides agree with TRBD1. The trim removed 3 bases at V and 11 bases at J, leaving 12 bases unmatched. The CDR3 loop spans 15 amino acids. Germline loops: CDR1 SGHRS, CDR2 YFSETQ. The variable domain in full, completed from reference TRBV5-1 and TRBJ1-4, reads KAGVTQTPRYLIKTRGQQVTLSCSPISGHRSVSWYQQTPGQGLQFLFEYFSETQRNKGNFPGRFSGRQFSNSRSEMNVSTLELGDSALYLCASSSNGQGLEKLFFGSGTQLSVL.

This clone came up a few times. The chain combines TRBV4-1 with TRBJ2-7; possibly TRBD1 for D (6 bases). V lost 0 bases to trimming and J lost 13 bases, with 16 bases between them. The CDR3 length is 13 residues. Germline V lookup: CDR1 MGHRA, CDR2 YSYEKL. CDR3 in amino acids: CASSQDLSRGKYF. The CDR3 nucleotides are TGCGCCAGCAGCCAAGATCTGTCCAGGGGCAAATACTTC.

The rearrangement joins TRBV7-2 to TRBJ2-2, with D perhaps matching TRBD1 or TRBD2 (5 bases each). Trimming stripped 4 bases from V and 0 bases from J, with 9 bases between. There are 15 residues in the CDR3. Germline values: CDR1 SGHTA, CDR2 FQGNSA. CDR3 in DNA: TGTGCCAGCAGCTACGGGACCGCGAACACCGGGGAGCTGTTTTTT. This encodes CASSYGTANTGELFF.

This clone was seen a handful of times. V usage is TRBV27 and J usage is TRBJ2-3; D may be TRBD2 (6 bases). The germline CDR1 and CDR2 sequences are MNHEY and SMNVEV (reference sequence). The CDR3 has 15 residues. The germline V and J ends were trimmed by 6 bases and 2 bases, with 15 bases remaining between them. The CDR3 is CASRRFLAYTDTQYF. The CDR3 DNA is TGTGCCAGCAGGAGATTTCTAGCGTACACAGATACGCAGTATTTT.

The chain combines TRBV6-1 with TRBJ2-4, with D uncertain. CDR1 and CDR2 from the germline V gene are MNHNS and SASEGT. With 2 bases removed from V and 0 bases from J, the gap between germline ends came to 11 bases. CDR3 length: 16 amino acids. The CDR3, as DNA: TGTGCCAGCAGTGAAATGACGGATATAGCCAAAAACATTCAGTACTTC. It yields the protein CASSEMTDIAKNIQYF.

The V and J genes are TRBV29-1 and TRBJ2-5; D is uncertain. The germline gives CDR1 SQVTM, CDR2 ANQGSEA. Trimming removed 7 bases from V and 9 bases from J, with 9 bases in between. The CDR3 runs 9 residues. The CDR3 nucleotides read TGCAGCGCTGGGCGCCCCCAGTACTTC. This sequence encodes CSAGRPQYF.

There are a few counts of this clone. This sequence joins TRBV29-1 and TRBJ2-4, with 9 positions matching TRBD1. CDR1 is SQVTM, CDR2 ANQGSEA, per germline. Germline trimming cut 0 bases from V and 8 bases from J; bases unmatched to any gene: 2. The CDR3 has 13 residues. The CDR3 coding sequence is TGCAGCGTTGAAGAGGACAGGGGATACATTCAGTACTTC. Translating gives CSVEEDRGYIQYF.

Remarks on this clone: A read error may produce the germline difference seen at one junction end. This sequence joins TRBV28 and TRBJ2-4; D tentatively reads TRBD1 or TRBD2 (5 bases each). The CDR3 spans 13 residues. Germline CDR1 reads MDHEN; CDR2 reads SYDVKM. Written as DNA, the CDR3 is TGTGCCACCAGTTTCGGGGCACAAAACATTCAGTACTTC. Its protein is CATSFGAQNIQYF.

This clone was detected only a few times. This CDR3 reads CASSLSADTQYF. The DNA for the CDR3 is TGTGCCAGCAGCCTTAGCGCTGATACGCAGTATTTT. The chain joins TRBV7-2 to TRBJ2-3, with a possible D match to TRBD2 (5 bases). This CDR3 comprises 12 residues. Looked up from germline, CDR1 is SGHTA and CDR2 is FQGNSA. V was trimmed by 5 bases and J by 6 bases, leaving 9 bases between them.

This clone has just a few counts. Other DNA variants within this sample encode the same CDR3. This chain links TRBV29-1 with TRBJ2-1; possible D gene TRBD1, 6 bases. V was trimmed by 4 bases and J by 0 bases, leaving 13 bases between them. Germline values: CDR1 SQVTM, CDR2 ANQGSEA. The CDR3 totals 15 residues. The CDR3 sequence: CSVVGTPGSYNEQFF. In DNA form, the CDR3 reads TGCAGCGTTGTCGGGACACCAGGCTCCTACAATGAGCAGTTCTTC.

V is TRBV5-1 and J is TRBJ2-5, with 8 bases aligning to TRBD1. The junction had 5 bases not matched to a gene; V was cut back by 2 bases and J by 5 bases. The CDR3 length is 14 residues. Per germline, CDR1 SGHRS and CDR2 YFSETQ. CDR3 DNA: TGCGCCAGCAGCTTCGGACAGGGTGCGGAGACCCAGTACTTC. Amino acids: CASSFGQGAETQYF. Together with reference TRBV5-1 and TRBJ2-5, the CDR3 gives the full variable domain: KAGVTQTPRYLIKTRGQQVTLSCSPISGHRSVSWYQQTPGQGLQFLFEYFSETQRNKGNFPGRFSGRQFSNSRSEMNVSTLELGDSALYLCASSFGQGAETQYFGPGTRLLVL.

The J gene is TRBJ1-2, the V gene TRBV28; the D is unclear. The CDR3 has 11 residues. Germline CDR1 is MDHEN and CDR2 is SYDVKM. The V end was cut by 3 bases, the J end by 7 bases, with 6 bases between. CDR3 coding DNA: TGTGCCAGCAGTTTGTTCGGTGGCTACACCTTC. Translated: CASSLFGGYTF.

This clone came up a few times. The chain uses TRBV18 and TRBJ2-3, with D unclear. The CDR3 is made up of 13 amino acids. V was trimmed by 3 bases and J by 3 bases, leaving 7 bases between them. Germline-derived CDR1 and CDR2 are KGHSH and LQKENI. DNA for the CDR3: TGTGCCAGCTCACCCCTCCTAACAGATACGCAGTATTTT. Translation: CASSPLLTDTQYF.

This clone was counted between two and nine times. Within the sample, other DNA sequences also encode this same CDR3. The rearrangement links TRBV29-1 to TRBJ2-3; D is tentatively TRBD1 or TRBD2 (5 bases each). V was clipped by 4 bases and J by 2 bases, with 10 bases between them. Germline V gives CDR1 SQVTM, CDR2 ANQGSEA. The CDR3 extends over 13 amino acids. The CDR3 DNA reads as TGCAGCGTTGGAGGGGTCCTCACAGATACGCAGTATTTT. Its protein product is CSVGGVLTDTQYF.

In regard to this clone: The same CDR3 also results from other DNA sequences found in this sample. The chain links TRBV7-2 to TRBJ1-2; D ambiguous. V was pared by 1 base and J by 5 bases, with 2 bases between. Per germline, CDR1 SGHTA and CDR2 FQGNSA. This CDR3 is 11 amino acids long. The CDR3 sequence is CASSLVYGYTF. In DNA form, the CDR3 reads TGTGCCAGCAGCTTAGTATATGGCTACACCTTC.

Only a few counts were recorded for this clone. The genes are TRBV10-3 and TRBJ2-7, with TRBD1 matching over 8 bases. CDR3 length equals 15 residues. V was pared by 0 bases and J by 2 bases, with 3 bases of the junction left unmatched. The germline gives CDR1 ENHRY, CDR2 SYGVKD. This chain's CDR3 is CAISESQGATYEQYF. CDR3 bases: TGTGCCATCAGTGAGTCTCAGGGGGCGACCTACGAGCAGTACTTC.

This clone was found a few times. V gene TRBV5-1 combines with J gene TRBJ2-3; weak D call: TRBD2 (6 bases). The V end lost 6 bases, the J end lost 2 bases, and 10 bases lay between the germline ends. Looked up from germline, CDR1 is SGHRS and CDR2 is YFSETQ. This CDR3 has 13 amino acids. The CDR3 DNA reads as TGCGCCAGCATGGGGACTTCCACAGATACGCAGTATTTT. Its translation is CASMGTSTDTQYF. The full variable domain, in which reference TRBV5-1 and TRBJ2-3 provide the parts outside the CDR3, is KAGVTQTPRYLIKTRGQQVTLSCSPISGHRSVSWYQQTPGQGLQFLFEYFSETQRNKGNFPGRFSGRQFSNSRSEMNVSTLELGDSALYLCASMGTSTDTQYFGPGTRLTVL.

This clone has a handful of counts. The rearrangement uses TRBV5-4 and TRBJ2-7; possible D gene TRBD1, 6 bases. The CDR3 contains 15 residues. Germline V lookup: CDR1 SGHNT, CDR2 YYREEE (reference sequence). V lost 3 bases, J lost 2 bases, and 15 bases lay in between. CDR3 nucleotide sequence: TGTGCCAGCAGCTCCAAGGACAGCCCTGCCTACGAGCAGTACTTC. Its translation: CASSSKDSPAYEQYF.

The rearrangement links TRBV29-1 to TRBJ1-2, with D possibly TRBD1 on 6 matching bases. The germline V and J ends were trimmed by 3 bases and 1 base, with 12 bases remaining between them. Germline V gene sequence: CDR1 SQVTM, CDR2 ANQGSEA. The CDR3 is 14 amino acids. The CDR3 DNA reads as TGCAGCGTTGAGGCCCAGGGGCATAACTATGGCTACACCTTC. Translated: CSVEAQGHNYGYTF.

This clone was counted a few times. The identical CDR3 is also encoded by other nucleotide sequences in the sample. The rearrangement joins TRBV5-1 to TRBJ2-3, with unresolved D. Germline lookup yields CDR1 SGHRS and CDR2 YFSETQ. The CDR3 is 13 amino acids. V was clipped by 0 bases and J by 1 base, with 3 bases between them. CDR3 bases: TGCGCCAGCAGCTTGGCAGGCACAGATACGCAGTATTTT. Its protein product is CASSLAGTDTQYF.

This clone occurred a few times. The CDR3 protein is CASAPGGNQPQHF. For the CDR3, the DNA is TGTGCCTCCGCCCCAGGGGGGAATCAGCCCCAGCATTTT. The chain recombines TRBV30 with TRBJ1-5; 7 positions agree with TRBD1. Germline CDR1 reads GTSNPN; CDR2 reads SVGIG (reference sequence). V lost 7 bases to trimming and J lost 4 bases; unmatched junction nucleotides: 7. The CDR3 has 13 amino acids.

V gene TRBV29-1 combines with J gene TRBJ2-3; maybe TRBD2 (5 bases). CDR1 is SQVTM, CDR2 ANQGSEA, per germline. The CDR3 has 15 residues. Trimming pared 4 bases from V and 4 bases from J, leaving 18 bases between. The CDR3 sequence is CSVGMSGAWADTQYF. As DNA, the CDR3 is TGCAGCGTTGGCATGAGCGGAGCCTGGGCAGATACGCAGTATTTT.

The CDR3 reads CAWNWDWLGGTQYF. CDR3 coding DNA: TGTGCCTGGAATTGGGACTGGCTCGGGGGTACGCAGTATTTT. J is TRBJ2-3 and V is TRBV30; a possible D gene is TRBD2 (6 bases). V lost 4 bases, J lost 8 bases, and 19 bases lay in between. Germline values: CDR1 GTSNPN, CDR2 SVGIG (reference sequence). The CDR3 sequence is 14 residues long.

The V and J genes are TRBV20-1 and TRBJ2-7; D unclear. Germline V lookup: CDR1 DFQATT, CDR2 SNEGSKA (reference sequence). V lost 2 bases, J lost 10 bases, and 9 bases lay in between. The CDR3 has 10 amino acids. In nucleotides, the CDR3 is TGCAGTGCTAGAATCGGAGTTCAGTACTTC. It specifies CSARIGVQYF.

Only a few counts were recorded for this clone. The chain is built from TRBV7-2 and TRBJ2-3; unclear D gene. Germline-derived CDR1 and CDR2 are SGHTA and FQGNSA. Trimming left V 3 bases short and J 4 bases short, with 8 bases between. The CDR3 is 13 residues long. Written as DNA, the CDR3 is TGTGCCAGCAGCTTCCCGGGCGCAGATACGCAGTATTTT. Its protein is CASSFPGADTQYF.

The sample holds a few counts of this clone. The chain employs TRBV29-1 and TRBJ2-5; weak D call: TRBD1 (5 bases). The CDR3 runs to 13 residues. Looked up from germline, CDR1 is SQVTM and CDR2 is ANQGSEA. Between the trimmed V and J ends, which lost 5 bases and 1 base, there was a span of 11 bases. CDR3 residues: CSVRGLFQETQYF. The CDR3 coding sequence is TGCAGCGTTAGGGGCCTATTCCAAGAGACCCAGTACTTC.

This clone has only a few counts. The chain is built from TRBV9 and TRBJ2-3; TRBD2 aligns across 7 bases. Germline values: CDR1 SGDLS, CDR2 YYNGEE. After removal of 6 bases from V and 0 bases from J, the junction contained 4 bases not matched to a gene. The CDR3 covers 14 residues. CDR3 loop: CASTRDYSTDTQYF. Here the CDR3 DNA reads TGTGCCAGCACCCGGGACTATAGCACAGATACGCAGTATTTT.

The chain has TRBV25-1 and TRBJ2-7; no firm D call. There are 12 residues in the CDR3. CDR1 is MGHDK, CDR2 SYGVNS, per germline. Between the trimmed V and J ends, which lost 6 bases and 8 bases, there was a span of 14 bases. CDR3 sequence: CASSENSPQQYF. CDR3 DNA: TGTGCCAGCAGCGAAAACAGTCCCCAGCAGTACTTC.